This is a list of T cell receptor beta chains from one sample in a study of T cell clonotyping in hematopoietic cell transplantation. Libraries were prepared by immunoSEQ multiplex PCR; TCRdb keeps only in-frame clonotypes and omits some of them. This table has tens of thousands of clones, 90% to 97% appearing once. Sequenced here: peripheral blood mononuclear cells, sampled before stem cell transplant. The receptors were gathered from a woman between 45 and 60 years old with acute myeloid leukemia. Some clones in this sample may be carry-over from other donors' samples. Each CDR3 is given with its conserved first and last residue. A D gene is named only where the DNA matches it firmly. The size entry is marked missing in some rows and otherwise reads once, few, many or a size class.

cdr3_aa,cdr3_nt,d_call,v_call,j_call,clone_size
CASSEIGAGTTGELFF,TGTGCCAGCAGTGAAATAGGTGCAGGGACCACCGGGGAGCTGTTTTTT,-,TRBV6-1,TRBJ2-2,-
CASSPGMTGDSHDTQYF,TGCGCCAGCAGCCCAGGTATGACCGGAGATTCGCACGATACGCAGTATTTT,-,TRBV4-1,TRBJ2-3,-
CASSLEVRSGNTIYF,TGTGCCAGCAGCTTAGAGGTCCGCTCTGGAAACACCATATATTTT,-,TRBV7-9,TRBJ1-3,-
CASGTSRSPSSYEQYF,TGTGCCAGCGGGACTAGCCGGAGTCCCAGCTCCTACGAGCAGTACTTC,TRBD2,TRBV19,TRBJ2-7,once
CASSDRGRNTGELFF,TGTGCCAGCAGTGACAGGGGCCGAAACACCGGGGAGCTGTTTTTT,-,TRBV2,TRBJ2-2,-
CSVPNWGGYNEQFF,TGCAGCGTCCCTAATTGGGGGGGCTACAATGAGCAGTTCTTC,TRBD2,TRBV29-1,TRBJ2-1,-
CASSLDQGDNSPLHF,TGCGCCAGCAGCTTGGACCAGGGGGATAATTCACCCCTCCACTTT,TRBD1,TRBV5-1,TRBJ1-6,-
CASSLDTRWGEQFF,TGTGCCAGCAGCTTAGATACTAGATGGGGTGAGCAGTTCTTC,-,TRBV11-2,TRBJ2-1,few
CASSRLAGHYEQYF,TGTGCCAGTAGTAGGCTAGCGGGTCACTACGAGCAGTACTTC,TRBD2,TRBV19,TRBJ2-7,-
CASSLATLSYSPLHF,TGTGCCAGCAGCTTAGCGACTCTCTCTTATTCACCCCTCCACTTT,-,TRBV7-9,TRBJ1-6,-
CASRSGRASYEQYF,TGTGCCAGCAGGTCCGGGAGGGCGTCCTACGAGCAGTACTTC,TRBD2,TRBV28,TRBJ2-7,-
CASKNPASPLHF,TGTGCCAGCAAAAACCCCGCATCACCCCTCCACTTT,-,TRBV6-5,TRBJ1-6,-
CASSVSSGGTETQYF,TGTGCCAGCAGCGTATCCAGCGGGGGAACAGAGACCCAGTACTTC,TRBD2,TRBV9,TRBJ2-5,-
CASSLELLGSQTQYF,TGTGCCAGCAGCTTAGAATTATTAGGGAGCCAGACCCAGTACTTC,-,TRBV7-6,TRBJ2-5,-
CAWSPRLGTGAPYEQYF,TGTGCCTGGAGTCCCCGTCTAGGGACAGGGGCTCCCTACGAGCAGTACTTC,TRBD1,TRBV30,TRBJ2-7,-
CASNRDSDEKLFF,TGCGCCAGCAACCGGGACAGTGATGAAAAACTGTTTTTT,TRBD1,TRBV5-1,TRBJ1-4,-
CASSYRPWEQYF,TGTGCCAGCAGTTACCGTCCATGGGAGCAGTACTTC,-,TRBV6-5,TRBJ2-7,-
CSVSGANYGYTF,TGCAGCGTAAGTGGGGCTAACTATGGCTACACCTTC,-,TRBV29-1,TRBJ1-2,once
CASSLGGTGGYEQYF,TGTGCCAGCAGCTTAGGAGGTACCGGGGGGTACGAGCAGTACTTC,TRBD2,TRBV7-2,TRBJ2-7,-
CASRKGLAGLSSYEQYF,TGTGCCAGCAGAAAAGGACTAGCGGGACTCAGCTCCTACGAGCAGTACTTC,TRBD2,TRBV7-2,TRBJ2-7,-
CASKETASGNTIYF,TGTGCCAGTAAGGAAACAGCCTCTGGAAACACCATATATTTT,-,TRBV19,TRBJ1-3,-
CASSVQTSGGALDTQYF,TGCGCCAGCAGCGTTCAGACTAGCGGGGGGGCATTAGATACGCAGTATTTT,TRBD2,TRBV4-1,TRBJ2-3,-
CSVGGIGTDTQYF,TGCAGCGTTGGAGGGATAGGCACAGATACGCAGTATTTT,-,TRBV29-1,TRBJ2-3,-
CASSFSTNEKLFF,TGCGCCAGCAGCTTTTCAACTAATGAAAAACTGTTTTTT,-,TRBV5-1,TRBJ1-4,-
CASKPSGRIHEQYF,TGTGCCAGCAAGCCTAGCGGGAGAATTCACGAGCAGTACTTC,TRBD2,TRBV6-5,TRBJ2-7,-
CATSNVGTGGNEQYF,TGTGCCACCAGCAACGTCGGGACAGGGGGTAACGAGCAGTACTTC,TRBD1,TRBV27,TRBJ2-7,-
CASSRTEWGYTF,TGTGCCTCATCCAGGACAGAGTGGGGCTACACCTTC,-,TRBV6-6,TRBJ1-2,-
CASSPVPGNTIYF,TGTGCCAGCAGCCCCGTCCCTGGAAACACCATATATTTT,-,TRBV9,TRBJ1-3,-
CASSLDRSSYNEQFF,TGCGCCAGCAGCTTGGACAGGAGCTCCTACAATGAGCAGTTCTTC,-,TRBV5-1,TRBJ2-1,-
CASSVSTDTQYF,TGCGCCAGCAGCGTTAGCACAGATACGCAGTATTTT,-,TRBV5-1,TRBJ2-3,-
CASSLGGIYYEQYF,TGTGCCAGCAGCTTAGGCGGCATTTACTACGAGCAGTACTTC,-,TRBV7-9,TRBJ2-7,few
CASDKKGLSNQPQHF,TGCGCCAGCGACAAAAAGGGGCTAAGCAATCAGCCCCAGCATTTT,-,TRBV23-1,TRBJ1-5,-
CASSLVSPGPQHF,TGTGCCAGCAGCTTAGTCAGTCCTGGTCCCCAGCATTTT,-,TRBV7-6,TRBJ1-5,-
CASLSGVGTDTQYF,TGTGCCAGTTTATCGGGAGTTGGTACAGATACGCAGTATTTT,-,TRBV19,TRBJ2-3,-
CASSGSAEQYF,TGTGCCAGCAGCGGGAGCGCCGAGCAGTACTTC,-,TRBV13,TRBJ2-7,-
CASSPGLVSDYEQYF,TGTGCCAGCAGCCCGGGACTAGTCAGCGACTACGAGCAGTACTTC,TRBD2,TRBV11-2,TRBJ2-7,once